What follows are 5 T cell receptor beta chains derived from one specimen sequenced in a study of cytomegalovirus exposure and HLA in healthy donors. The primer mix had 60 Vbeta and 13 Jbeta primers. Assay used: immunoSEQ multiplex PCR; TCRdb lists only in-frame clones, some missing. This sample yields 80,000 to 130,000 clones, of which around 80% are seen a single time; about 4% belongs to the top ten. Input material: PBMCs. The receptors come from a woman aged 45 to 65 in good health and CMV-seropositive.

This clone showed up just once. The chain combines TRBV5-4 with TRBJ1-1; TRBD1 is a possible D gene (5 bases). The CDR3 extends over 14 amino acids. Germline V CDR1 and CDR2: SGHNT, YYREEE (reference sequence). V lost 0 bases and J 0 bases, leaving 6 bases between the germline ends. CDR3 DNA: TGTGCCAGCAGCTTGGAGGGGATGAACACTGAAGCTTTCTTT. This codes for CASSLEGMNTEAFF.

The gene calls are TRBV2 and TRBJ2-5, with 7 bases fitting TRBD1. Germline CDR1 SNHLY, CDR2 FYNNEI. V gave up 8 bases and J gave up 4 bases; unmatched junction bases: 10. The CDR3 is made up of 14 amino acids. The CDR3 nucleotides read TGTGCCAGCGGGGACAGCTTGAGGGGAGAGACCCAGTACTTC. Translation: CASGDSLRGETQYF.

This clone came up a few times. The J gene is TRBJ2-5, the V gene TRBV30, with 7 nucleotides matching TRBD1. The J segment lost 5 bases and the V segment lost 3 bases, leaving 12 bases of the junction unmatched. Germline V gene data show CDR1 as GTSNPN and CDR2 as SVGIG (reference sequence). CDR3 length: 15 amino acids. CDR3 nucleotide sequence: TGTGCCTGGAGGGGGGACAGATTTTTGGCGGAGACCCAGTACTTC. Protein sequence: CAWRGDRFLAETQYF.

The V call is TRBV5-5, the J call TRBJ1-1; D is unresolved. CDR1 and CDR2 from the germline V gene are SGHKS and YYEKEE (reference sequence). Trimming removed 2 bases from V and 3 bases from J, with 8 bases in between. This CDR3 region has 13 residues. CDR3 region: CASSFSTDTEAFF. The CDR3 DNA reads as TGTGCCAGCAGCTTTTCCACAGACACTGAAGCTTTCTTT.

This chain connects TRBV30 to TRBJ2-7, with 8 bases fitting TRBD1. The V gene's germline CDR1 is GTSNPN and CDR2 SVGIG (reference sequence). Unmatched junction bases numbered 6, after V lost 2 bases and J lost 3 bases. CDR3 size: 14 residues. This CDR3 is CAWSLTDRGYEQYF. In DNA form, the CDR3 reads TGTGCCTGGAGTCTAACCGACAGGGGCTACGAGCAGTACTTC. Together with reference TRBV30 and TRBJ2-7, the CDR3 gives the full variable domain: SQTIHQWPATLVQPVGSPLSLECTVEGTSNPNLYWYRQAAGRGLQLLFYSVGIGQISSEVPQNLSASRPQDRQFILSSKKLLLSDSGFYLCAWSLTDRGYEQYFGPGTRLTVT.